This TCR beta chain was found in a study of T cell repertoires in cytomegalovirus infection. CDR1 and CDR2 from the germline V gene are SGHTA and FQGNSA. This CDR3 is built from 12 residues. V lost 2 bases to trimming and J lost 4 bases, with 6 bases between them. This clonotype was found many times. TCRdb reanalysed the reads using MiXCR and keeps one entry per CDR3 protein. The sample lists fewer than 350,000 distinct CDR3 sequences, roughly a sixth seen once, with 12% in the top ten. The chain recombines TRBV7-2 with TRBJ2-7; D uncertain. The sample consisted of PBMCs. This TCR came from a human donor in good health (CMV status not recorded). Some clones in this sample may be carry-over from other donors' samples. This chain's CDR3 is CASSLSRYEQYF. The DNA of the CDR3 is TGTGCCAGCAGCTTAAGTCGGTACGAGCAGTACTTC.